The 5 T cell receptor beta chains given below trace back to one sample, sequenced in a study of T cells after yellow fever vaccination. Each CDR3 protein gets one entry after TCRdb re-called the 5' RACE reads with MiXCR. The sample records 200,000 to 250,000 distinct CDR3 sequences, 6.9% being singletons. The material was CD4+ T cells sorted from PBMCs, obtained 15 days after the yellow fever booster vaccination. These receptors were obtained from a man aged 25-45 years who received the YFV17D yellow fever vaccine.

The chain links TRBV24-1 to TRBJ1-2, with D possibly being TRBD1 (5 bases). CDR1 KGHDR and CDR2 SFDVKD come from the germline V gene. CDR3 length: 13 residues. V gave up 7 bases and J gave up 3 bases, with 11 bases separating them. The CDR3, as DNA: TGTGCCACCAGCCGCGGGACGGACTATGGCTACACCTTC. Its translation: CATSRGTDYGYTF.

This chain uses TRBV5-5 with TRBJ2-2; 12 bases agree with TRBD2. Germline-derived CDR1 and CDR2 are SGHKS and YYEKEE (reference sequence). The CDR3 is 17 amino acids. J was trimmed by 6 bases and V by 3 bases; bases with no gene match: 9. CDR3 DNA: TGTGCCAGCAGCTCGTTGACTAGCGGGAGTGGTTCCGGGGAGCTGTTTTTT. It specifies CASSSLTSGSGSGELFF.

This clonotype showed up just a few times. The chain is built from TRBV10-2 and TRBJ1-4, with 8 bases fitting TRBD1. J lost 8 bases, V lost 6 bases, and 5 bases had no gene match. Per the germline V gene, CDR1 is WSHSY and CDR2 is SAAADI. This CDR3 comprises 13 residues. The CDR3, as DNA: TGCGCCAGCAGCGGACAGGGTTGGGAAAAACTGTTTTTT. As protein: CASSGQGWEKLFF.

The chain employs TRBV5-6 and TRBJ1-3, with D unclear. The germline V and J ends were trimmed by 3 bases and 0 bases, with 7 bases remaining between them. This CDR3 is built from 14 residues. Germline V lookup: CDR1 SGHDT, CDR2 YYEEEE. CDR3: CASSYSRSGNTIYF. The CDR3 DNA is TGTGCCAGCAGCTATTCACGCTCTGGAAACACCATATATTTT. Full variable domain (rest looked up from reference TRBV5-6 and TRBJ1-3): DAGVTQSPTHLIKTRGQQVTLRCSPKSGHDTVSWYQQALGQGPQFIFQYYEEEERQRGNFPDRFSGHQFPNYSSELNVNALLLGDSALYLCASSYSRSGNTIYFGEGSWLTVV.

This clonotype was observed at least ten times. The gene calls are TRBV5-1 and TRBJ2-5; maybe TRBD2 (6 bases). The germline V and J ends were trimmed by 8 bases and 7 bases, with 21 bases remaining between them. This CDR3 has 14 residues. CDR1 SGHRS and CDR2 YFSETQ come from the germline V gene. The CDR3 loop is CASTGTPFIGTQYF. The CDR3 DNA reads as TGCGCCAGTACGGGGACTCCGTTCATTGGGACCCAGTACTTC.